This is a list of T cell receptor beta chains from one sample in a study of blood T cell repertoires in COVID-19. Clones were sequenced by immunoSEQ multiplex PCR, and TCRdb holds only the in-frame ones, with some missing. The sample yields roughly 100,000 clones, roughly 82% seen once. The sequencing input was peripheral blood. The receptors were sampled from a man between 60 and 75 years old with acute or convalescent COVID-19. The CDR3 runs from the conserved cysteine through the conserved F or W. A D gene is named only where the DNA matches it firmly. Where a row states a size, it is once, few, many or the class of an expanded clone; other rows omit it.

D gene	V gene	J gene	clone size	CDR3 DNA	CDR3 protein
TRBD1	TRBV30	TRBJ1-5	-	TGTGCCTGGAGTAGCAGGGGGCCGGGTCAGCCCCAGCATTTT	CAWSSRGPGQPQHF
-	TRBV4-1	TRBJ2-7	-	TGCGCCAGCAGCCAAGGGGAGGCTGGCTACGAGCAGTACTTC	CASSQGEAGYEQYF
TRBD2	TRBV4-3	TRBJ2-7	-	TGCGCCAGCAGCCAAGATTCCAGGACTAGCGGGAGAAGGAGCGAGCAGTACTTC	CASSQDSRTSGRRSEQYF
-	TRBV30	TRBJ2-7	-	TGTGCCTGGAGTCCCTATCCCGTCTTAAGGCAGTACTTC	CAWSPYPVLRQYF
-	TRBV28	TRBJ1-1	-	TGTGCCAGCAGTTCCCCCAGGGAGGGCATGAACACTGAAGCTTTCTTT	CASSSPREGMNTEAFF
TRBD1	TRBV19	TRBJ1-5	-	TGTGCCAGTAGTGAACAGGGGAATGGCAATCAGCCCCAGCATTTT	CASSEQGNGNQPQHF
TRBD1	TRBV30	TRBJ1-2	-	TGTGCCTGGAGTACAGGGGTCTTCTATGGCTACACCTTC	CAWSTGVFYGYTF
-	TRBV28	TRBJ2-3	-	TGTGCCAGCAGTCCCAATCCCAGTTCAGATACGCAGTATTTT	CASSPNPSSDTQYF
TRBD1	TRBV10-1	TRBJ2-1	-	TGCGCCAGCAGTGAACCGGGACAGGGGGACAATGAGCAGTTCTTC	CASSEPGQGDNEQFF
TRBD2	TRBV28	TRBJ2-7	-	TGTGCCAGCAGTTTAGGTCCTACTAGCGGCCTCTACGAGCAGTACTTC	CASSLGPTSGLYEQYF
-	TRBV5-1	TRBJ1-2	-	TGCGCCAGCAGCTTGGAACCGGGGCGCACGGCGGGGTATGGCTACACCTTC	CASSLEPGRTAGYGYTF
TRBD1	TRBV11-3	TRBJ1-1	-	TGTGCCAGCAGCCCCTGGACAGGGCTGACTGAAGCTTTCTTT	CASSPWTGLTEAFF
-	TRBV5-6	TRBJ2-5	-	TGTGCCAGCAGCCGAATTGCCGGGGTAAAAGAGACCCAGTACTTC	CASSRIAGVKETQYF
-	TRBV11-3	TRBJ1-3	once	TGTGCCAGCAGCGGGAGCTCTGGAAACACCATATATTTT	CASSGSSGNTIYF
TRBD1	TRBV4-2	TRBJ1-5	-	TGTGCCAGCAGCCAAGGGAGAGGACAGGGTTTTGAGCCCCAGCATTTT	CASSQGRGQGFEPQHF
-	TRBV11-1	TRBJ1-1	-	TGTGCCAGCAGCCCCCAGGGGAACACTGAAGCTTTCTTT	CASSPQGNTEAFF
TRBD1	TRBV30	TRBJ1-6	-	TGTGCCTGGAGGATAGACAGGGCTGGTAATTCACCCCTCCACTTT	CAWRIDRAGNSPLHF
-	TRBV28	TRBJ2-2	-	TGTGCCAGCAGTTTCGGGAGTGGCACCGGGGAGCTGTTTTTT	CASSFGSGTGELFF
TRBD1	TRBV7-7	TRBJ1-4	-	TGTGCTAGCAGCCCTAACACAGGGGTGAATGAAAAACTGTTTTTT	CASSPNTGVNEKLFF
-	TRBV7-6	TRBJ2-3	-	TGTGCCAGCAGCTTAGGTCTCCCGAGCACAGATACGCAGTATTTT	CASSLGLPSTDTQYF
TRBD2	TRBV15	TRBJ2-5	-	TGTGCCACCAGCCCCCGAGGAGCGGGGGGGGAGACCCAGTACTTC	CATSPRGAGGETQYF
-	TRBV27	TRBJ1-5	-	TGTGCCAGCAGTTTACGAGGGCTTTATAGCAATCAGCCCCAGCATTTT	CASSLRGLYSNQPQHF
-	TRBV7-2	TRBJ2-5	-	TGTGCCAGCAGCCCAAACACGGGCCAAGAGACCCAGTACTTC	CASSPNTGQETQYF
-	TRBV3-1/TRBV3-2	TRBJ2-7	-	TGTGCCAGCAGCCAAGATCGGGTCAGGGGCTACGAGCAGTACTTC	CASSQDRVRGYEQYF
TRBD1	TRBV7-2	TRBJ1-5	-	TGTGCCAGCAGCCCCCAACAGGGGGCTATCGCGCCCCAGCATTTT	CASSPQQGAIAPQHF
TRBD1	TRBV3-1/TRBV3-2	TRBJ2-7	-	TGTGCCAGCAGCCCCCTAGGGGGCTCTTCCTACGAGCAGTACTTC	CASSPLGGSSYEQYF
TRBD2	TRBV6-5	TRBJ2-3	-	TGTGCCAGCAGTCCGCTAGCGGGAGTCCCAGATACGCAGTATTTT	CASSPLAGVPDTQYF
-	TRBV24-1	TRBJ2-1	-	TGTGCCACCAGTGATTTCGGTACTGTCAATGAGCAGTTCTTC	CATSDFGTVNEQFF
TRBD2	TRBV20-1	TRBJ2-1	-	TGCAGTGCTAGTGGGGGGCTAGCGGGCGCTAACTACAATGAGCAGTTCTTC	CSASGGLAGANYNEQFF
-	TRBV18	TRBJ2-4	-	TGTGCCAGCTCACCACCGTCATTAGCCAAAAACATTCAGTACTTC	CASSPPSLAKNIQYF
-	TRBV5-1	TRBJ2-1	once	TGCGCCAGCAGCTTGGGCCAGGGCTCCTACAATGAGCAGTTCTTC	CASSLGQGSYNEQFF
-	TRBV7-3	TRBJ2-5	-	TGTGCCAGCAGCTTAAATTGGGCAGAGACCCAGTACTTC	CASSLNWAETQYF
TRBD1	TRBV7-6	TRBJ1-6	-	TGTGCCAGCAGCCGGGACAGGGAATATAATTCACCCCTCCACTTT	CASSRDREYNSPLHF
-	TRBV19	TRBJ1-4	-	TGTGCCAGTAGTCTCCAATTTTCGGCGGGTGTAGGGGAAAAACTGTTTTTT	CASSLQFSAGVGEKLFF
TRBD1	TRBV10-3	TRBJ1-4	-	TGTGCCATCAGCCCGGGACAGGGAGTGTACGAAAAACTGTTTTTT	CAISPGQGVYEKLFF
TRBD1	TRBV9	TRBJ2-1	-	TGTGCCAGCAGCCGACAGGGGGCATCCAATGAGCAGTTCTTC	CASSRQGASNEQFF
TRBD1	TRBV13	TRBJ2-5	-	TGTGCCAGCAGCTCCCGGACAGGGGCGGGAGAGACCCAGTACTTC	CASSSRTGAGETQYF
TRBD2	TRBV7-6	TRBJ2-7	-	TGTGCCAGCAGCTCTGATATAGCGGGAGTTTGGTACGAGCAGTACTTC	CASSSDIAGVWYEQYF
-	TRBV18	TRBJ2-1	few	TGTGCCAGTGAGGGGACTGCCGAGCAGTTCTTC	CASEGTAEQFF
-	TRBV2	TRBJ1-5	-	TGTGCCAGCAGATCGGGGGATCAGCCCCAGCATTTT	CASRSGDQPQHF
TRBD1	TRBV7-9	TRBJ2-1	-	TGTGCCAGCAGCACCCGGAGGGACAGGACCTACAATGAGCAGTTCTTC	CASSTRRDRTYNEQFF
-	TRBV20-1	TRBJ2-7	-	TGCAGTGCTAGGACAGTTTTCGAGCAGTACTTC	CSARTVFEQYF
-	TRBV4-1	TRBJ1-2	-	TGCGCCAGCAATTGGGGCGCTGGCTATGGCTACACCTTC	CASNWGAGYGYTF
-	TRBV28	TRBJ1-5	-	TGTGCCATCGACAGCGGCAATCAGCCCCAGCATTTT	CAIDSGNQPQHF
-	TRBV19	TRBJ2-4	-	TGTGCCAGTAGTATCTTGGGTCACCTAGACGTTCAGTACTTC	CASSILGHLDVQYF
TRBD1	TRBV19	TRBJ1-5	-	TGTGCCAGTAGTCCCGGACAGGGAACTATAAGCAATCAGCCCCAGCATTTT	CASSPGQGTISNQPQHF
TRBD2	TRBV24-1	TRBJ2-1	few	TGTGCCACCAGTGACCGGGGACTAGCGGGAGGATGGGAGCAGTTCTTC	CATSDRGLAGGWEQFF
TRBD1	TRBV18	TRBJ1-5	-	TGTGCCAGCTCACCCGTCGACAGGGGTCAGCCCCAGCATTTT	CASSPVDRGQPQHF
TRBD1	TRBV4-1	TRBJ1-6	-	TGCGCCAGCAGCCACGGGACAGGTTTGAATTCACCCCTCCACTTT	CASSHGTGLNSPLHF
TRBD1	TRBV5-5	TRBJ1-5	-	TGTGCCAGCAGCCCCGGGACAGGGGGACGTTCGAATCAGCCCCAGCATTTT	CASSPGTGGRSNQPQHF
-	TRBV7-3	TRBJ2-5	-	TGTGCCAGCAGCTTAGTAGCCTCCCCACAAGAGACCCAGTACTTC	CASSLVASPQETQYF
TRBD1	TRBV11-3	TRBJ2-5	once	TGTGCCAGCAGCTTAGGACAGGGATCGTGGGAGACCCAGTACTTC	CASSLGQGSWETQYF
-	TRBV5-1	TRBJ1-5	-	TGCGCCAGCAGCTTCTTTACAGGGCAGCCCCAGCATTTT	CASSFFTGQPQHF